Listed here are 30 T cell receptor beta chains from one sample, sequenced in a study of T cell responses to AZD1222 COVID-19 vaccine. Assay used: immunoSEQ multiplex PCR; TCRdb lists only in-frame clones, some missing. The table has approximately 60,000 clones, approximately 84% seen once. The specimen comprised peripheral blood, sampled on day 0 of AZD1222 vaccination. The receptors stem from an adult in good health.

The V gene is TRBV2, the J gene TRBJ1-5; D not certain. Per germline, CDR1 SNHLY and CDR2 FYNNEI. The CDR3 sequence is 18 residues long. V lost 5 bases, J lost 0 bases, and 20 bases lay in between. The CDR3 loop is CASSKGLAGSFSNQPQHF. CDR3 nucleotide sequence: TGTGCCAGCAGTAAGGGTTTGGCGGGATCGTTTAGCAATCAGCCCCAGCATTTT.

The chain carries TRBV3-1 (or the pseudogene TRBV3-2) and TRBJ1-2; TRBD1 matches at 7 bases. Losses at the gene ends were 3 bases for V and 5 bases for J; bases not matched to a gene: 6. Germline CDR1 LGHDT, CDR2 YNNKEL (reference sequence). The CDR3 is 14 residues long. The CDR3 sequence: CASSHRQGLYGYTF. As DNA, the CDR3 is TGTGCCAGCAGCCATAGACAGGGTCTATATGGCTACACCTTC.

This clone is a singleton in its sample. The V and J genes are TRBV2 and TRBJ1-5; D uncertain. Germline V CDR1 and CDR2: SNHLY, FYNNEI. Trimming left V 5 bases short and J 3 bases short, with 11 bases between. This CDR3 has 14 residues. The CDR3 nucleotides read TGTGCCAGCAGTATCCGGACGGACAATCAGCCCCAGCATTTT. Encoded protein: CASSIRTDNQPQHF. Looking up the rest from reference TRBV2 and TRBJ1-5 gives the full variable domain: EPEVTQTPSHQVTQMGQEVILRCVPISNHLYFYWYRQILGQKVEFLVSFYNNEISEKSEIFDDQFSVERPDGSNFTLKIRSTKLEDSAMYFCASSIRTDNQPQHFGDGTRLSIL.

The rearrangement links TRBV6-5 to TRBJ1-1; no clear D. Trimming removed 5 bases at V and 1 base at J, with 11 bases between. This CDR3 is built from 14 residues. CDR1 MNHEY and CDR2 SVGAGI come from the germline V gene. Here the CDR3 reads CASSRARQNTEAFF. The CDR3 DNA follows: TGTGCCAGCAGTAGGGCCCGACAGAACACTGAAGCTTTCTTT.

The chain couples TRBV24-1 to TRBJ2-1; 10 positions match TRBD2. The CDR3 loop spans 17 amino acids. CDR1 and CDR2 from the germline V gene are KGHDR and SFDVKD. V dropped 3 bases and J dropped 7; count of bases not matched to a gene: 11. For the CDR3, the DNA is TGTGCCACCAGTGATCTAAAGCGGGAGGGTGGCCTTAATGAGCAGTTCTTC. Encoded protein: CATSDLKREGGLNEQFF.

This chain uses TRBV2 with TRBJ1-2, with TRBD1 identical over 7 bases. The trim removed 6 bases at V and 4 bases at J, leaving 8 bases unmatched. From germline, CDR1 is SNHLY and CDR2 FYNNEI. The CDR3 totals 14 residues. The CDR3 DNA is TGTGCCAGCAGCGAGGGGACAGCATCCTATGGCTACACCTTC. Translating gives CASSEGTASYGYTF.

This chain's CDR3 is CASSGLSAPSTDTQYF. The CDR3 DNA is TGTGCCAGCAGCGGCTTATCGGCCCCCTCCACAGATACGCAGTATTTT. This rearrangement joins TRBV9 to TRBJ2-3; D not certain. Germline V gives CDR1 SGDLS, CDR2 YYNGEE. The CDR3 covers 16 residues. Trimming removed 3 bases from V and 2 bases from J, with 16 bases in between.

The rearrangement links TRBV29-1 to TRBJ2-5, with 9 bases that match TRBD2. The J segment lost 1 base and the V segment lost 7 bases, leaving 10 bases of the junction unmatched. Germline CDR1 reads SQVTM; CDR2 reads ANQGSEA. The CDR3 contains 15 residues. The CDR3 DNA follows: TGCAGCGCTGCCTTAGGGACTAGCCCCCAAGAGACCCAGTACTTC. The encoded protein is CSAALGTSPQETQYF.

This clone was seen only once. The V gene is TRBV6-5, the J gene TRBJ1-6; 7 bases are shared with TRBD1. CDR1 is MNHEY, CDR2 SVGAGI, per germline. V lost 4 bases to trimming and J lost 8 bases; unmatched junction nucleotides: 5. The CDR3 has 14 amino acids. The CDR3 region is CASSSRGTDSPLHF. For the CDR3, the DNA is TGTGCCAGCAGTTCCAGGGGGACTGATTCACCCCTCCACTTT.

This chain joins TRBV10-3 and TRBJ2-2; 11 bases line up with TRBD2. The CDR3 spans 16 residues. The V gene's germline CDR1 is ENHRY and CDR2 SYGVKD. V lost 5 bases to trimming and J lost 7 bases; unmatched junction nucleotides: 9. The CDR3 region is CAISTGTSGRDGELFF. The CDR3 bases are TGTGCCATCAGTACTGGGACTAGCGGCCGGGACGGGGAGCTGTTTTTT.

The rearrangement uses TRBV7-9 and TRBJ2-1; tentatively, D is TRBD1 (7 bases). The CDR3 is 18 residues long. Trimming removed 5 bases at V and 9 bases at J, with 29 bases between. The germline gives CDR1 SEHNR, CDR2 FQNEAQ (reference sequence). The CDR3 loop is CASSPDRTRREKNGEQFF. The CDR3 region has the DNA TGTGCCAGCAGCCCGGACAGGACCAGGAGGGAAAAGAACGGTGAGCAGTTCTTC. Together with reference TRBV7-9 and TRBJ2-1, the CDR3 gives the full variable domain: DTGVSQNPRHKITKRGQNVTFRCDPISEHNRLYWYRQTLGQGPEFLTYFQNEAQLEKSRLLSDRFSAERPKGSFSTLEIQRTEQGDSAMYLCASSPDRTRREKNGEQFFGPGTRLTVL.

The chain uses TRBV18 and TRBJ1-4; 10 positions agree with TRBD1. The CDR3 has 14 amino acids. Trimming removed 3 bases from V and 5 bases from J; junction bases left unmatched: 0. CDR1 is KGHSH and CDR2 is LQKENI in the germline V gene. This CDR3 reads CASSPGQGNEKLFF. The CDR3 DNA sequence: TGTGCCAGCTCACCGGGACAGGGGAATGAAAAACTGTTTTTT.

V gene TRBV18 combines with J gene TRBJ2-5; a weak D match, TRBD1 (5 bases). This CDR3 is 16 amino acids long. V shed 4 bases and J shed 5 bases, with 20 bases lying between them. The germline V gene has CDR1 KGHSH and CDR2 LQKENI. CDR3 nucleotide sequence: TGTGCCAGCTCACAGAATGCCCCGCAGGGCCTGGAGACCCAGTACTTC. The encoded protein is CASSQNAPQGLETQYF. Together with reference TRBV18 and TRBJ2-5, the CDR3 gives the full variable domain: NAGVMQNPRHLVRRRGQEARLRCSPMKGHSHVYWYRQLPEEGLKFMVYLQKENIIDESGMPKERFSAEFPKEGPSILRIQQVVRGDSAAYFCASSQNAPQGLETQYFGPGTRLLVL.

This clone occurred once. The genes are TRBV30 and TRBJ2-1, with TRBD1 matching 8 bases. The CDR3 totals 11 residues. Trimming took 7 bases from V and 6 from J; bases not matched to a gene: 2. Germline V gives CDR1 GTSNPN, CDR2 SVGIG (reference sequence). The CDR3: CAFDRGNEQFF. The CDR3 DNA reads TGTGCCTTTGACAGGGGCAATGAGCAGTTCTTC. The full variable domain, rest sourced from reference TRBV30 and TRBJ2-1, is SQTIHQWPATLVQPVGSPLSLECTVEGTSNPNLYWYRQAAGRGLQLLFYSVGIGQISSEVPQNLSASRPQDRQFILSSKKLLLSDSGFYLCAFDRGNEQFFGPGTRLTVL.

The chain uses TRBV2 and TRBJ2-7; possible D gene TRBD1, 5 bases. The V end lost 4 bases, the J end lost 3 bases, and 13 bases lay between the germline ends. CDR3 length: 14 residues. Germline loops: CDR1 SNHLY, CDR2 FYNNEI. CDR3 bases: TGTGCCAGCAGTGTATATGCAGGGTACTACGAGCAGTACTTC. Translated, it gives CASSVYAGYYEQYF.

The V gene is TRBV10-3, the J gene TRBJ1-5; perhaps TRBD1 as D (6 bases). The CDR3 is 16 amino acids. V was cut by 1 base and J by 4 bases, with 14 bases left in between. CDR1 is ENHRY and CDR2 is SYGVKD in the germline V gene. The CDR3 DNA sequence: TGTGCCATCAGTGAGTTCCTCACAGGGACAAATCAGCCCCAGCATTTT. It is translated as CAISEFLTGTNQPQHF.

The J gene is TRBJ2-1, the V gene TRBV5-1, with D perhaps matching TRBD1 (6 bases). V was trimmed by 2 bases and J by 8 bases, leaving 17 bases between them. This CDR3 region has 15 residues. Germline CDR1 SGHRS, CDR2 YFSETQ. CDR3 protein: CASSLQGNPADEQFF. CDR3 in DNA: TGCGCCAGCAGCTTACAGGGTAACCCGGCGGATGAGCAGTTCTTC.

The gene calls are TRBV5-1 and TRBJ2-1, with 7 bases lining up with TRBD2. With 7 bases clipped from V and 8 bases from J, the junction kept 12 bases outside the gene matches. Germline V gene sequence: CDR1 SGHRS, CDR2 YFSETQ. CDR3 size: 14 residues. The CDR3 coding sequence is TGCGCCAGCGGAACGGCGGGAGCGATTTATGAGCAGTTCTTC. Its translation: CASGTAGAIYEQFF.

This clone was counted a single time. J is TRBJ2-1 and V is TRBV5-8; possibly TRBD2 for D (6 bases). Trimming took 3 bases from V and 0 from J, leaving 13 bases between them. The CDR3 is 16 amino acids. Per germline, CDR1 SGHTS and CDR2 YDEGEE. For the CDR3, the DNA is TGTGCCAGCAGCTCAGTAACTAGCTTCTCCTACAATGAGCAGTTCTTC. Translation: CASSSVTSFSYNEQFF.

The chain joins TRBV11-3 to TRBJ2-7; D call uncertain. The CDR3 totals 13 residues. V lost 2 bases, J lost 5 bases, and 10 bases lay in between. Germline V gene sequence: CDR1 SGHNT, CDR2 YENEEA. CDR3 amino acids: CASSLSSVDEQYF. The CDR3 bases are TGTGCCAGCAGCTTATCGTCGGTTGACGAGCAGTACTTC.

The chain employs TRBV5-5 and TRBJ1-5; tentatively, D is TRBD1 (5 bases). Germline V gene sequence: CDR1 SGHKS, CDR2 YYEKEE (reference sequence). Trimming removed 1 base from V and 2 bases from J, with 10 bases in between. The CDR3 length is 15 residues. CDR3 protein: CASSLRWGGNQPQHF. The CDR3, as DNA: TGTGCCAGCAGCTTGCGATGGGGGGGCAATCAGCCCCAGCATTTT.

The chain has TRBV6-2 or TRBV6-3 and TRBJ2-1, with 9 nucleotides matching TRBD2. Trimming cost V 4 bases and J 7 bases; bases outside gene matches: 8. The CDR3 has 15 residues. The germline V gene encodes CDR1 MNHEY and CDR2 SVGEGT. The chain's CDR3 is CASSSSGRRGNEQFF. CDR3 DNA sequence: TGTGCCAGCAGTTCCAGCGGGAGGAGGGGAAATGAGCAGTTCTTC.

This clone was recorded once. CDR3 nucleotide sequence: TGTGCCAGCAGCAGAAAGGGCCCCTACGAGCAGTACTTC. Translated: CASSRKGPYEQYF. The rearrangement uses TRBV7-2 and TRBJ2-7; D call uncertain. Trimming cost V 5 bases and J 2 bases, with 10 bases left between them. This CDR3 is built from 13 residues. The V gene's germline CDR1 is SGHTA and CDR2 FQGNSA.

The chain uses TRBV6-5 and TRBJ2-7; 7 bases align to TRBD2. CDR3 length: 14 residues. V gave up 1 base and J gave up 2 bases; unmatched junction bases: 2. Germline lookup yields CDR1 MNHEY and CDR2 SVGAGI. The chain's CDR3 is CASSYWEGAYEQYF. The CDR3 DNA is TGTGCCAGCAGTTACTGGGAGGGTGCCTACGAGCAGTACTTC.

The rearrangement joins TRBV7-9 to TRBJ2-7; 10 positions agree with TRBD2. V lost 4 bases to trimming and J lost 2 bases; unmatched junction nucleotides: 5. The CDR3 runs to 15 residues. Looked up from germline, CDR1 is SEHNR and CDR2 is FQNEAQ (reference sequence). The CDR3 sequence: CASSYRTSGPYEQYF. In nucleotides, the CDR3 is TGTGCCAGCAGCTACCGGACTAGCGGACCCTACGAGCAGTACTTC.

This chain connects TRBV19 to TRBJ1-1; 8 bases map to TRBD1. Germline assignment: CDR1 LNHDA and CDR2 SQIVND (reference sequence). The CDR3 length is 15 residues. Trimming removed 3 bases from V and 6 bases from J; junction bases left unmatched: 9. CDR3 in amino acids: CASSIRTGQLSEAFF. The DNA of the CDR3 is TGTGCCAGTAGTATTAGGACAGGGCAGCTATCTGAAGCTTTCTTT.

The chain carries TRBV5-4 and TRBJ2-3; 8 nucleotides line up with TRBD2. The CDR3 totals 16 residues. Per the germline V gene, CDR1 is SGHNT and CDR2 is YYREEE (reference sequence). Trimming cost V 4 bases and J 5 bases; bases outside gene matches: 12. In DNA form, the CDR3 reads TGTGCCAGCAGCCGGGGGGGGACGTCGGTACTAGATACGCAGTATTTT. Residues: CASSRGGTSVLDTQYF.

V and J are TRBV18 and TRBJ2-7, with 8 positions matching TRBD1. After removal of 3 bases from V and 6 bases from J, the junction contained 7 bases not matched to a gene. The V gene's germline CDR1 is KGHSH and CDR2 LQKENI. The CDR3 contains 14 residues. The CDR3 nucleotides read TGTGCCAGCTCACCCGGACAGGGTTATTCCGAGCAGTACTTC. Encoded protein: CASSPGQGYSEQYF. The full variable domain, completed using reference TRBV18 and TRBJ2-7, is NAGVMQNPRHLVRRRGQEARLRCSPMKGHSHVYWYRQLPEEGLKFMVYLQKENIIDESGMPKERFSAEFPKEGPSILRIQQVVRGDSAAYFCASSPGQGYSEQYFGPGTRLTVT.

J is TRBJ1-2 and V is TRBV5-8; tentative D call: TRBD1 (5 bases). V was shortened by 7 bases and J by 7 bases, with 20 bases between the two germline ends. CDR1 is SGHTS, CDR2 YDEGEE, per germline. CDR3 length equals 14 residues. In nucleotides, the CDR3 is TGTGCCAGCTCACTTCGGGGGTTGATCAGTGGCTACACCTTC. The encoded protein is CASSLRGLISGYTF.

This chain links TRBV6-5 with TRBJ2-7; no firm D call. Germline assignment: CDR1 MNHEY and CDR2 SVGAGI. Trimming shortened V by 3 bases and J by 0 bases, and 12 bases separated the two germline ends. CDR3 length: 15 residues. CDR3 region: CASSYWAGSSYEQYF. The CDR3 nucleotides are TGTGCCAGCAGTTATTGGGCAGGCAGCTCCTACGAGCAGTACTTC.